This T cell receptor (beta chain) was retrieved from a study of T cell changes during pregnancy in multiple sclerosis. Measured with immunoSEQ multiplex PCR; TCRdb has only the in-frame clones, and not every one. The sample records fewer than 90,000 clones, about 90% being singletons. Sample: peripheral blood, taken in the second trimester of pregnancy. This sequence originates from a female donor with multiple sclerosis, enrolled in a pregnancy study.

CDR3 amino acids: CASSLGTASYEQYF. In nucleotides, the CDR3 is TGTGCCAGCAGCTTAGGGACAGCCTCCTACGAGCAGTACTTC. This chain joins TRBV7-3 and TRBJ2-7, with 7 bases that match TRBD1. V gave up 2 bases and J gave up 0 bases; unmatched junction bases: 1. The germline V gene encodes CDR1 SGHTA and CDR2 FQGTGA. The CDR3 spans 14 residues.